The subject of this entry is one T cell receptor beta chain. Its antigen is not known. Method: immunoSEQ multiplex PCR; TCRdb's copy keeps in-frame clones and lacks some. This sample yields about 97,000 clones, of which approximately 88% are seen a single time; roughly an eighth belongs to the top ten. The data stem from a study of PD-1 blockade in classical Hodgkin lymphoma. Whole-study results and caveats: The causes of the repertoire differences, possibly disease activity or prior therapy, remain undefined. Healthy donors were reported to have higher baseline TCR diversity than newly diagnosed patients. The baseline diversity of complete responders showed similarity to that of newly diagnosed patients. Excluded were patients who started nivolumab under 1 year after ASCT, a group that had lower diversity.

Exposure to brentuximab vedotin varied, and each patient had relapsed following autologous stem cell transplantation. The material was peripheral blood mononuclear cells (PBMCs), obtained at baseline. The clonotype was recovered from a human donor with classical Hodgkin lymphoma.

In DNA, the CDR3 is TGTGCCAGTAGAGGGGAGGCGAACACTGAAGCTTTCTTT. This gives the protein CASRGEANTEAFF. The V call is TRBV19, the J call TRBJ1-1; D may be TRBD1 (5 bases). The germline CDR1 and CDR2 sequences are LNHDA and SQIVND (reference sequence). Trimming took 6 bases from V and 1 from J, leaving 9 bases between them. CDR3 size: 13 residues.